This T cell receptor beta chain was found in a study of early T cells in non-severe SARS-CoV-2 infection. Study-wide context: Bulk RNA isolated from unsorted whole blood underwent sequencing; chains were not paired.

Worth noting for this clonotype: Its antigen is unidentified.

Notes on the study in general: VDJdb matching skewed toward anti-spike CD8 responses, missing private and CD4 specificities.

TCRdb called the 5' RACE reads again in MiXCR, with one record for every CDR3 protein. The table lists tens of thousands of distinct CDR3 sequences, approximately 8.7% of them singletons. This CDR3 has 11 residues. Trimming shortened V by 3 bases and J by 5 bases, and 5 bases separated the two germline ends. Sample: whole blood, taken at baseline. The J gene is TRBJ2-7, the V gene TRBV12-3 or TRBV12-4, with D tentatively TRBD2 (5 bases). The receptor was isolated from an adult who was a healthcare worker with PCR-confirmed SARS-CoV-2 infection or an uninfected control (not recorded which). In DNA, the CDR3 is TGTGCCAGCAGTTTCGGGAACGAGCAGTACTTC. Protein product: CASSFGNEQYF.